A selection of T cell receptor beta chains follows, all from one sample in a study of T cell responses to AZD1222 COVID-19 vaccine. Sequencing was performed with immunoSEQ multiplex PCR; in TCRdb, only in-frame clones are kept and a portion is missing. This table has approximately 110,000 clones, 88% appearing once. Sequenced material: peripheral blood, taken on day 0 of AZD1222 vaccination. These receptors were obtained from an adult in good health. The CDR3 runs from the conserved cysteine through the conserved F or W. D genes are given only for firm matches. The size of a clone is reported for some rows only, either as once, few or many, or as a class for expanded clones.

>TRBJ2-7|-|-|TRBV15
CATSRDPAYEQYF
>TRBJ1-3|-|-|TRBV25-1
CASSEPAGAYSGNTIYF
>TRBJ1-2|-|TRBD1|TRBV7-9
CASSLATGGRVYGYTF
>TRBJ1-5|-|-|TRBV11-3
CASSLGSNQPQHF
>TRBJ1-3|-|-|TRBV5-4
CASSLAQGTTGNTIYF
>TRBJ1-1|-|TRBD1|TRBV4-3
CASSQRVTGGTEAFF
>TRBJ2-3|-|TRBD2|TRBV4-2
CASSQDTSGGPDTQYF
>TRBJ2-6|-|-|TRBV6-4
CASSDEYGGVGANVLTF
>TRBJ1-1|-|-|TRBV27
CASSTWTGLNTEAFF
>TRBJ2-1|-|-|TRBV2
CASKVRDEQFF
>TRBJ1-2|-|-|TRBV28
CASRLGKGYTF
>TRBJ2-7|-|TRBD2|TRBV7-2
CASSLLAGAYEQYF
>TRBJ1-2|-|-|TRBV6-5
CASTSRAGDYGYTF
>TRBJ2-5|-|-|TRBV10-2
CASSAVTSQETQYF
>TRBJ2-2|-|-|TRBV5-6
CASSGTTNTGELFF
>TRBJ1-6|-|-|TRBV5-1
CASSLVVGSYNSPLHF
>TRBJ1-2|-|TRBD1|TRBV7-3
CASSLDGRQGIRYGYTF
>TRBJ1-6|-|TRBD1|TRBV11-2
CASRLLQGEDSPLHF
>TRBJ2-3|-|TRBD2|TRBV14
CASSLQREAPSTDTQYF
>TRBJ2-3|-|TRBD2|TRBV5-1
CASSRGLAADTQYF
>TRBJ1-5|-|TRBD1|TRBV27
CASSAWTGNSNQPQHF
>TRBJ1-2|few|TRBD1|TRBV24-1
CATSDRGPNYGYTF
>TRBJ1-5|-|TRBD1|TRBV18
CASSPQGASNQPQHF